This entry lists 10 T cell receptor beta chains sequenced from one sample in a study of blood T cell repertoires in COVID-19. The assay was immunoSEQ multiplex PCR, and TCRdb's table has in-frame clones only and misses some. The sample lists 350,000 or so clones; around 90% were seen once. Sequencing was performed on peripheral blood. The source of these receptors is a woman aged 55 to 70 with COVID-19, enrolled during active disease.

The chain has TRBV9 and TRBJ2-5; 10 nucleotides match TRBD2. This CDR3 comprises 14 residues. Germline V gene lookup returns CDR1 SGDLS and CDR2 YYNGEE. With V trimmed by 4 bases and J by 5 bases, 5 bases remained unmatched. DNA for the CDR3: TGTGCCAGCAGCATAAGCGGGGGGGCTGAGACCCAGTACTTC. It codes for CASSISGGAETQYF.

This clone was seen more than once but under ten times. V gene TRBV23-1 combines with J gene TRBJ1-1; TRBD1 is a possible D gene (5 bases). TRBV23-1 falls under the ORF class, with uncertain function. The CDR3 covers 17 residues. The germline V and J ends were trimmed by 3 bases and 0 bases, with 17 bases remaining between them. CDR3 residues: CASSHFTTAPMNTEAFF. CDR3 nucleotide sequence: TGCGCCAGCAGTCACTTTACGACAGCCCCGATGAACACTGAAGCTTTCTTT.

V gene TRBV3-1 (or the pseudogene TRBV3-2) combines with J gene TRBJ2-3, with 8 bases lining up with TRBD2. Trimming removed 2 bases from V and 1 base from J; junction bases left unmatched: 2. This CDR3 comprises 15 residues. The germline V gene encodes CDR1 LGHDT and CDR2 YNNKEL (reference sequence). CDR3 region: CASSQNSGGTDTQYF. For the CDR3, the DNA is TGTGCCAGCAGCCAAAATAGCGGGGGCACAGATACGCAGTATTTT.

The chain is built from TRBV18 and TRBJ1-1; 7 bases are shared with TRBD1. Germline V lookup: CDR1 KGHSH, CDR2 LQKENI. V lost 3 bases and J lost 3; bases outside the gene matches: 4. CDR3 length: 14 amino acids. Written as DNA, the CDR3 is TGTGCCAGCTCACCCAGTACAGGGGACACTGAAGCTTTCTTT. Its translation: CASSPSTGDTEAFF.

V gene TRBV27 combines with J gene TRBJ2-7; D possibly corresponds to TRBD2 (6 bases). This CDR3 is 16 amino acids long. V lost 1 base, J lost 0 bases, and 13 bases lay in between. The germline gives CDR1 MNHEY, CDR2 SMNVEV (reference sequence). The CDR3 nucleotides are TGTGCCAGCAGTTTATGGTCGGGCGGGGACTCCTACGAGCAGTACTTC. Translated, it gives CASSLWSGGDSYEQYF.

The rearrangement joins TRBV18 to TRBJ2-7; D is undetermined. The CDR3 extends over 12 amino acids. The germline V and J ends were trimmed by 4 bases and 5 bases, with 9 bases remaining between them. Germline assignment: CDR1 KGHSH and CDR2 LQKENI. Written as DNA, the CDR3 is TGTGCCAGCTCACGCGCTTCTAACGAGCAGTACTTC. Its protein product is CASSRASNEQYF.

The V call is TRBV12-3 or TRBV12-4, the J call TRBJ1-2; 9 nucleotides match TRBD1. The J segment lost 4 bases and the V segment lost 7 bases, leaving 4 bases of the junction unmatched. This CDR3 is built from 13 residues. CDR3 sequence: CASTEGQGYGYTF. CDR3 bases: TGTGCCAGCACCGAGGGACAGGGCTATGGCTACACCTTC.

The chain is built from TRBV10-3 and TRBJ1-2, with 12 bases lining up with TRBD1. Germline V gene lookup returns CDR1 ENHRY and CDR2 SYGVKD. The ends lost 11 bases at V and 6 bases at J; junction bases unmatched: 16. The CDR3 covers 16 residues. The CDR3 sequence: CACQPGGDRGRDGYTF. The CDR3 DNA reads TGTGCCTGTCAGCCCGGCGGGGACAGGGGGCGAGATGGCTACACCTTC.

CDR3 DNA sequence: TGTGCCAGCAGCGTAGTAACAGGGTACAATGAGCAGTTCTTC. As protein: CASSVVTGYNEQFF. The gene calls are TRBV7-3 and TRBJ2-1, with D possibly TRBD1 on 6 matching bases. This CDR3 spans 14 amino acids. The germline V gene has CDR1 SGHTA and CDR2 FQGTGA. V lost 5 bases to trimming and J lost 4 bases, with 12 bases between them.

This chain connects TRBV6-5 to TRBJ2-5; 8 nucleotides align to TRBD1. Germline lookup yields CDR1 MNHEY and CDR2 SVGAGI. Trimming at V came to 6 bases and at J to 5 bases, leaving 8 bases not matched to a gene. The CDR3 runs to 14 residues. CDR3 nucleotide sequence: TGTGCCAGCAGCCCAGGGGGCGCGAAGGAGACCCAGTACTTC. It is translated as CASSPGGAKETQYF.